One sample yielded the 27 T cell receptor beta chains listed below, sequenced in a study of T cell responses to AZD1222 COVID-19 vaccine. The table came from immunoSEQ multiplex PCR; TCRdb's copy has only in-frame clones and leaves some out. The table records 95,000 to 150,000 clones, roughly 88% of them present only once. Here the sequenced sample was peripheral blood, taken on day 0 of AZD1222 vaccination. These TCRs come from an adult in good health.

V usage is TRBV7-2 and J usage is TRBJ1-5, with a tentative D call TRBD1 (5 bases). From germline, CDR1 is SGHTA and CDR2 FQGNSA. Trimming cost V 5 bases and J 5 bases, with 13 bases left between them. CDR3 size: 14 residues. The CDR3 is CASSARGADQPQHF. CDR3 DNA: TGTGCCAGCAGCGCTAGGGGAGCCGATCAGCCCCAGCATTTT.

This chain connects TRBV7-2 to TRBJ1-4; D remains unclear. This CDR3 region has 15 residues. With 4 bases removed from V and 0 bases from J, the gap between germline ends came to 9 bases. In germline, CDR1 is SGHTA, CDR2 FQGNSA. The CDR3 spells CASSSQIATNEKLFF. CDR3 DNA: TGTGCCAGCAGCTCCCAGATAGCAACTAATGAAAAACTGTTTTTT.

This chain uses TRBV7-2 with TRBJ2-1; 13 bases are a match to TRBD2. From germline, CDR1 is SGHTA and CDR2 FQGNSA. The CDR3 spans 18 residues. The trim removed 0 bases at V and 10 bases at J, leaving 12 bases unmatched. CDR3: CASSLAYPGLAGSREQFF. CDR3 DNA: TGTGCCAGCAGCTTAGCGTATCCGGGACTAGCGGGGTCCCGGGAGCAGTTCTTC.

V is TRBV16 and J is TRBJ1-1; 8 bases map to TRBD1. This CDR3 contains 14 residues. Germline CDR1 KGHSY, CDR2 FQNENV. J lost 8 bases, V lost 1 base, and 6 bases had no gene match. This CDR3 reads CASSQWSGQGEAFF. The CDR3 bases are TGTGCCAGCAGCCAATGGTCTGGACAGGGCGAAGCTTTCTTT. Full variable domain (remainder filled in from reference TRBV16 and TRBJ1-1): GEEVAQTPKHLVRGEGQKAKLYCAPIKGHSYVFWYQQVLKNEFKFLISFQNENVFDETGMPKERFSAKCLPNSPCSLEIQATKLEDSAVYFCASSQWSGQGEAFFGQGTRLTVV.

This chain connects TRBV13 to TRBJ1-1; D gene unclear. Germline V lookup: CDR1 PRHDT, CDR2 FYEKMQ (reference sequence). The germline V and J ends were trimmed by 4 bases and 0 bases, with 6 bases remaining between them. This CDR3 is built from 13 residues. DNA for the CDR3: TGTGCCAGCAGCTACGAACTGAACACTGAAGCTTTCTTT. Amino acid sequence: CASSYELNTEAFF.

This sequence joins TRBV6-4 and TRBJ2-2, with D unresolved. Germline V CDR1 and CDR2: MRHNA, SNTAGT. V was pared by 2 bases and J by 2 bases, with 6 bases between. The CDR3 totals 14 residues. CDR3 in DNA: TGTGCCAGCAGTGACGACCATAACACCGGGGAGCTGTTTTTT. Translated: CASSDDHNTGELFF.

The rearrangement joins TRBV2 to TRBJ1-2; D is possibly TRBD1 (6 bases). Trimming cost V 7 bases and J 8 bases, with 17 bases left between them. In germline, CDR1 is SNHLY, CDR2 FYNNEI. The CDR3 loop spans 13 amino acids. Here the CDR3 DNA reads TGTGCCAGCAATGCGGACAGAAGATACGGCTACACCTTC. Protein product: CASNADRRYGYTF.

This sequence joins TRBV9 and TRBJ1-2; the D is unclear. Trimming left V 4 bases short and J 0 bases short, with 22 bases between. CDR1 and CDR2 from the germline V gene are SGDLS and YYNGEE. The CDR3 consists of 18 residues. The CDR3 DNA reads TGTGCCAGCAGCCCACAAATCCCAGGAGAGAATTCTAACTATGGCTACACCTTC. This translates into CASSPQIPGENSNYGYTF.

The J gene is TRBJ2-3, the V gene TRBV10-3, with 8 positions matching TRBD1. Germline CDR1 ENHRY, CDR2 SYGVKD. The CDR3 runs 15 residues. With 4 bases clipped from V and 4 bases from J, the junction kept 7 bases outside the gene matches. CDR3 DNA: TGTGCCATCAGTGTTTCAGGGGGCGGGGCAGATACGCAGTATTTT. Protein product: CAISVSGGGADTQYF.

This chain joins TRBV7-8 and TRBJ2-5; 8 positions match TRBD1. The CDR3 has 14 amino acids. The V gene end was trimmed by 5 bases and the J gene end by 4 bases; junction bases not matched to a gene: 6. Germline V gene sequence: CDR1 SGHVS, CDR2 FQNEAQ. CDR3 in amino acids: CASSKSGGAETQYF. The CDR3 nucleotides are TGTGCCAGCAGCAAATCAGGGGGCGCAGAGACCCAGTACTTC.

The chain joins TRBV14 to TRBJ2-7; D tentatively reads TRBD1 or TRBD2 (5 bases each). The germline CDR1 and CDR2 sequences are SGHDN and FVKESK. Trimming stripped 4 bases from V and 2 bases from J, with 12 bases between. This CDR3 is 14 amino acids long. DNA of the CDR3: TGTGCCAGCAGCCCCCCGGGACCCACCTACGAGCAGTACTTC. It codes for CASSPPGPTYEQYF.

The V call is TRBV7-2, the J call TRBJ2-2, with a possible D match to TRBD1 (7 bases). Germline-derived CDR1 and CDR2 are SGHTA and FQGNSA. V lost 2 bases and J 0 bases, leaving 10 bases between the germline ends. This CDR3 region has 16 residues. The CDR3, as DNA: TGTGCCAGCAGCTTACGCAGGGGGGCGAACACCGGGGAGCTGTTTTTT. Amino acids: CASSLRRGANTGELFF.

The J gene is TRBJ1-1, the V gene TRBV7-2, with a weak D call TRBD1 (6 bases). With 4 bases removed from V and 4 bases from J, the gap between germline ends came to 16 bases. The CDR3 sequence is 15 residues long. Per the germline V gene, CDR1 is SGHTA and CDR2 is FQGNSA. This chain's CDR3 is CASSSRQGTGTEAFF. DNA of the CDR3: TGTGCCAGCAGCTCTCGTCAGGGGACGGGCACTGAAGCTTTCTTT.

The rearrangement uses TRBV6-1 and TRBJ1-1; possibly TRBD1 for D (5 bases). This CDR3 has 14 amino acids. The germline V gene encodes CDR1 MNHNS and CDR2 SASEGT. The V end lost 3 bases, the J end lost 3 bases, and 11 bases lay between the germline ends. CDR3 amino acids: CASSEQGGDTEAFF. DNA for the CDR3: TGTGCCAGCAGTGAGCAAGGAGGGGACACTGAAGCTTTCTTT.

The chain is built from TRBV18 and TRBJ1-1, with 8 bases that match TRBD1. The CDR3 sequence is 17 residues long. J gave up 1 base and V 0 bases, and 7 bases lay outside the gene matches. Germline V gives CDR1 KGHSH, CDR2 LQKENI. The DNA for the CDR3 is TGTGCCAGCTCACCACCGGGACAGGCGACAAGGAACACTGAAGCTTTCTTT. It encodes CASSPPGQATRNTEAFF.

As regards this clone: Other nucleotide sequences from this sample produce the same CDR3. The chain combines TRBV19 with TRBJ1-2; D remains unclear. The CDR3 totals 11 residues. Trimming removed 3 bases at V and 5 bases at J, with 4 bases between. The germline V gene encodes CDR1 LNHDA and CDR2 SQIVND (reference sequence). In nucleotides, the CDR3 is TGTGCCAGTAGTATTGGGTATGGCTACACCTTC. Its protein product is CASSIGYGYTF.

The chain joins TRBV15 to TRBJ1-1; 7 bases are shared with TRBD1. V trimming: 3 bases; J trimming: 1 base; junction bases outside the gene matches: 8. This CDR3 region has 16 residues. Germline V CDR1 and CDR2: LNHNV, YYDKDF (reference sequence). For the CDR3, the DNA is TGTGCCACCAGCAGCCCTAACAGGGGTCGGAACACTGAAGCTTTCTTT. As protein: CATSSPNRGRNTEAFF.

This sequence joins TRBV9 and TRBJ2-6; D uncertain. The ends were cut back, 3 bases at V and 1 base at J, with 2 bases in the middle. Germline CDR1 is SGDLS and CDR2 is YYNGEE. The CDR3 runs to 13 residues. The CDR3 nucleotides are TGTGCCAGCAGCGGGTCTGGGGCCAACGTCCTGACTTTC. Translation: CASSGSGANVLTF.

In DNA, the CDR3 is TGCGCCAGCAGCGCCGGACAGGGTAATGAAAAACTGTTTTTT. As protein: CASSAGQGNEKLFF. This chain joins TRBV5-1 and TRBJ1-4, with 8 positions matching TRBD1. Germline loops: CDR1 SGHRS, CDR2 YFSETQ. V was clipped by 4 bases and J by 4 bases; unmatched bases: 3. There are 14 residues in the CDR3.

The V and J genes are TRBV18 and TRBJ2-3; D not certain. Germline V gene data show CDR1 as KGHSH and CDR2 as LQKENI. This CDR3 has 14 residues. The V end was cut by 0 bases, the J end by 4 bases, with 8 bases between. CDR3 amino acids: CASSPPARSDTQYF. CDR3 bases: TGTGCCAGCTCACCACCAGCTAGATCAGATACGCAGTATTTT.

V gene TRBV14 combines with J gene TRBJ1-3, with D possibly matching TRBD1 (5 bases). The CDR3 is 15 residues long. V lost 1 base to trimming and J lost 3 bases, with 10 bases between them. The V gene's germline CDR1 is SGHDN and CDR2 FVKESK. The CDR3 bases are TGTGCCAGCAGCCAAGGCTCGGGGGGTGGAAACACCATATATTTT. This sequence encodes CASSQGSGGGNTIYF.

The chain has TRBV19 and TRBJ1-1; D is unclear. The length of the CDR3 is 15 residues. Germline-derived CDR1 and CDR2 are LNHDA and SQIVND (reference sequence). V dropped 4 bases and J dropped 2 bases, with 14 bases sitting between them. The CDR3 nucleotides read TGTGCCAGTAGTAGACGAGATTCAGGTAACACTGAAGCTTTCTTT. It yields the protein CASSRRDSGNTEAFF.

This clone showed up just once. V is TRBV19 and J is TRBJ2-1; TRBD1 is a possible D gene (8 bases). V lost 5 bases to trimming and J lost 8 bases, with 16 bases between them. This CDR3 has 14 residues. Germline CDR1 and CDR2: LNHDA and SQIVND (reference sequence). CDR3 region: CASSPQGGFYEQFF. CDR3 sequence (DNA): TGTGCCAGTAGTCCACAGGGGGGGTTCTATGAGCAGTTCTTC.

This clone was found a few times. J is TRBJ1-6 and V is TRBV7-2; 7 bases are shared with TRBD1. Germline CDR1 is SGHTA and CDR2 is FQGNSA. This CDR3 has 14 residues. With 6 bases clipped from V and 7 bases from J, the junction kept 6 bases outside the gene matches. DNA of the CDR3: TGTGCCAGCAGTCGACAGGGCTTAAATTCACCCCTCCACTTT. The encoded protein is CASSRQGLNSPLHF.

The V and J genes are TRBV28 and TRBJ2-1; D might be TRBD2 (6 bases). The CDR3 is made up of 17 amino acids. The V and J ends lost 7 bases and 0 bases respectively, with 19 bases between them. Looked up from germline, CDR1 is MDHEN and CDR2 is SYDVKM. The CDR3 protein is CASTPPGRGTSYNEQFF. The CDR3 DNA reads as TGTGCCAGCACCCCCCCAGGCCGGGGGACCTCCTACAATGAGCAGTTCTTC.

V gene TRBV12-5 combines with J gene TRBJ1-5; 10 positions agree with TRBD1. This CDR3 region has 14 residues. Trimming took 1 base from V and 6 from J; bases not matched to a gene: 0. Germline V CDR1 and CDR2: LGHNT, FRNRAP. The CDR3 region has the DNA TGTGCTAGTGGTTTGGGACAGGGGGCTCAGCCCCAGCATTTT. Translating it yields CASGLGQGAQPQHF.

The chain links TRBV5-4 to TRBJ1-2, with 8 nucleotides matching TRBD1. V gave up 1 base and J gave up 8 bases; unmatched junction bases: 7. Germline CDR1 and CDR2: SGHNT and YYREEE (reference sequence). The length of the CDR3 is 14 residues. The CDR3 coding sequence is TGTGCCAGCAGCTTGTTGTTACAGGGGGAAGGCTACACCTTC. Translation gives CASSLLLQGEGYTF. Variable domain in full (rest from reference TRBV5-4 and TRBJ1-2): ETGVTQSPTHLIKTRGQQVTLRCSSQSGHNTVSWYQQALGQGPQFIFQYYREEENGRGNFPPRFSGLQFPNYSSELNVNALELDDSALYLCASSLLLQGEGYTFGSGTRLTVV.